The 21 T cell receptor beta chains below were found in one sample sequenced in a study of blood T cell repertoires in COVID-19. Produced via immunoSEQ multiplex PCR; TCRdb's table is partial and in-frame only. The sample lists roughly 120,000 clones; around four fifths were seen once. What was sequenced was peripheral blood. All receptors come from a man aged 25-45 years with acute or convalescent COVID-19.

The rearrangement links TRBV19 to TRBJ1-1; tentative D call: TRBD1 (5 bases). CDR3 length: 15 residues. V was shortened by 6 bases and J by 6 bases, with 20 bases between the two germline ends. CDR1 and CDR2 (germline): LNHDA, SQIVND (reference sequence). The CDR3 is CASRASVMTVSEAFF. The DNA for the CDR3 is TGTGCCAGTAGGGCGTCTGTGATGACAGTATCTGAAGCTTTCTTT. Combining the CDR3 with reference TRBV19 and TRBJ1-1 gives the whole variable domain DGGITQSPKYLFRKEGQNVTLSCEQNLNHDAMYWYRQDPGQGLRLIYYSQIVNDFQKGDIAEGYSVSREKKESFPLTVTSAQKNPTAFYLCASRASVMTVSEAFFGQGTRLTVV.

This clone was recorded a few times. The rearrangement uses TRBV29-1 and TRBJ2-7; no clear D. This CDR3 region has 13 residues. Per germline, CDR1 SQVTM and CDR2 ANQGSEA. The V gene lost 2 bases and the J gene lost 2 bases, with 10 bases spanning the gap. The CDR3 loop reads CSVESGNPYEQYF. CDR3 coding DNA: TGCAGCGTTGAATCAGGAAACCCCTACGAGCAGTACTTC.

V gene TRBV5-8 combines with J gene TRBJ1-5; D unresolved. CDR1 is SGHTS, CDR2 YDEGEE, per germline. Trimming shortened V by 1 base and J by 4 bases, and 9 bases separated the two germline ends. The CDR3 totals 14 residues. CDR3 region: CASSLLAGNQPQHF. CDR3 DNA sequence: TGTGCCAGCAGCTTGTTAGCTGGGAATCAGCCCCAGCATTTT.

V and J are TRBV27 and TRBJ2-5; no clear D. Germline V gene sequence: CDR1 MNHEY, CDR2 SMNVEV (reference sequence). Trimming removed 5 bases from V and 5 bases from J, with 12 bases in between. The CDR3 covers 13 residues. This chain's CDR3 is CASSLRFMETQYF. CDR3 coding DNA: TGTGCCAGCAGTCTTCGGTTTATGGAGACCCAGTACTTC.

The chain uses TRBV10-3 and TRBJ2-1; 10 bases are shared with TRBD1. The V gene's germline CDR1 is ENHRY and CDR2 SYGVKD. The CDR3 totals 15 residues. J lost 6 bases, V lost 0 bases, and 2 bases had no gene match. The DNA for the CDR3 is TGTGCCATCAGTGAGTCACGGGACAGGGGCAATGAGCAGTTCTTC. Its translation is CAISESRDRGNEQFF.

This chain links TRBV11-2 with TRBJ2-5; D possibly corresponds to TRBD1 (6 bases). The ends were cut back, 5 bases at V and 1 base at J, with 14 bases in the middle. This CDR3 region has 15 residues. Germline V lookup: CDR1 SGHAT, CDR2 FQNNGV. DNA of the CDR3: TGTGCCAGCAGCGAAACAGGGATTATCCAAGAGACCCAGTACTTC. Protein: CASSETGIIQETQYF.

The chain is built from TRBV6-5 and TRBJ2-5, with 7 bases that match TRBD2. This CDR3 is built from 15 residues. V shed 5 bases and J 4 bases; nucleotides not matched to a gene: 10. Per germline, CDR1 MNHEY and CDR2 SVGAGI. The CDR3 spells CASSKGSGGSETQYF. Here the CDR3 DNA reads TGTGCCAGCAGTAAGGGGTCGGGGGGTTCAGAGACCCAGTACTTC.

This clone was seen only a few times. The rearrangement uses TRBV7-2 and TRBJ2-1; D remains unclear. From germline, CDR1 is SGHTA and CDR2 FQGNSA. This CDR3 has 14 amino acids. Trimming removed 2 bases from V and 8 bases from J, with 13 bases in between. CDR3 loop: CASSLNDGPHEQFF. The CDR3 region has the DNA TGTGCCAGCAGCTTAAACGATGGCCCGCATGAGCAGTTCTTC. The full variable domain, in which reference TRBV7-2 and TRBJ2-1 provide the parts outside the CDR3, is GAGVSQSPSNKVTEKGKDVELRCDPISGHTALYWYRQSLGQGLEFLIYFQGNSAPDKSGLPSDRFSAERTGGSVSTLTIQRTQQEDSAVYLCASSLNDGPHEQFFGPGTRLTVL.

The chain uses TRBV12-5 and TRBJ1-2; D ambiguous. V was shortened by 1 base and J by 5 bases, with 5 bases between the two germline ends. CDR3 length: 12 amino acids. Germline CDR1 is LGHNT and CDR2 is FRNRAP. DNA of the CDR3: TGTGCTAGTGGTTTGGAATCATATGGCTACACCTTC. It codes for CASGLESYGYTF.

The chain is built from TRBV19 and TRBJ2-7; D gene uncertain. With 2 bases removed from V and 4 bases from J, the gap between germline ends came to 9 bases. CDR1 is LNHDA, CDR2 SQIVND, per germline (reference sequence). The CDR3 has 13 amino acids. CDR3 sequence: CASSISSGYEQYF. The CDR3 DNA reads TGTGCCAGTAGTATATCCTCGGGTTACGAGCAGTACTTC.

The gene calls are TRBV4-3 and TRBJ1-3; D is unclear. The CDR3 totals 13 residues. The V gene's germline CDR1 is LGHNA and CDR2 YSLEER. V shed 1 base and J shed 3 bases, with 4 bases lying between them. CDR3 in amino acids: CASSQVRGNTIYF. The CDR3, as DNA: TGCGCCAGCAGCCAAGTCCGTGGAAACACCATATATTTT.

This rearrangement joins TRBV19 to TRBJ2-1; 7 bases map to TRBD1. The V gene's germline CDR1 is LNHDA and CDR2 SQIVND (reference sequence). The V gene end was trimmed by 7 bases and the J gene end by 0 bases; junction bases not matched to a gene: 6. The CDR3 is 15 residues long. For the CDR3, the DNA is TGTGCCAGTACCGTGGGACAGTCCTCCTACAATGAGCAGTTCTTC. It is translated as CASTVGQSSYNEQFF.

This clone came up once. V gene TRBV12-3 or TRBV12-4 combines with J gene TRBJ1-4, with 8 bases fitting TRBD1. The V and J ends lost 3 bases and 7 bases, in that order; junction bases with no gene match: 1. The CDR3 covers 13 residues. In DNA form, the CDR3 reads TGTGCCAGCAGTTTGGGGACAGGTGAAAAACTGTTTTTT. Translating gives CASSLGTGEKLFF.

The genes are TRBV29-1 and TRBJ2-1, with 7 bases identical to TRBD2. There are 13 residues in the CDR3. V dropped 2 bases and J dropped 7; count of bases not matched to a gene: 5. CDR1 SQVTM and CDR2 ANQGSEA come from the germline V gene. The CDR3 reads CSVETSSGNEQFF. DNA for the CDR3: TGCAGCGTTGAAACAAGTAGCGGGAATGAGCAGTTCTTC.

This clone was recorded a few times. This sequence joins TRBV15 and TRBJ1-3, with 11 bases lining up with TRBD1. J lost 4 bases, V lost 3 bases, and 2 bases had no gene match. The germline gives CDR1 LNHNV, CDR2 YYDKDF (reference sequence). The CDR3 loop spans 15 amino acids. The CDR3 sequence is CATSRDRGLGNTIYF. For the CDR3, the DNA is TGTGCCACCAGCAGGGACAGGGGGCTCGGAAACACCATATATTTT.

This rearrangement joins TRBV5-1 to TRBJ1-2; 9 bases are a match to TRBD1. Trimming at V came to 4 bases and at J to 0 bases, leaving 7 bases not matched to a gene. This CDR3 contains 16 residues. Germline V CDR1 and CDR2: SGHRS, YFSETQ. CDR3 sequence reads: CASSLPDRGANYGYTF. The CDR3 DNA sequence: TGCGCCAGCAGCCTCCCGGACAGGGGAGCTAACTATGGCTACACCTTC.

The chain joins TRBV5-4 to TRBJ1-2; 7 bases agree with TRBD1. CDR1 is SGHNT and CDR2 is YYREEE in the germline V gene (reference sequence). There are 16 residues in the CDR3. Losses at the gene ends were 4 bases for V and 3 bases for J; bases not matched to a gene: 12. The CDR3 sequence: CASSPEASDRDYGYTF. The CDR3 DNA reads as TGTGCCAGCAGCCCGGAGGCGAGCGACAGGGACTATGGCTACACCTTC.

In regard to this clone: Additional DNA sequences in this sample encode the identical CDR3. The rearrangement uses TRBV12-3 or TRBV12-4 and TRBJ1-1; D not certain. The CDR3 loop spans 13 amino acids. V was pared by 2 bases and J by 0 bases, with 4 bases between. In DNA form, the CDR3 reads TGTGCCAGCAGTTTACGGGTGAACACTGAAGCTTTCTTT. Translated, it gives CASSLRVNTEAFF.

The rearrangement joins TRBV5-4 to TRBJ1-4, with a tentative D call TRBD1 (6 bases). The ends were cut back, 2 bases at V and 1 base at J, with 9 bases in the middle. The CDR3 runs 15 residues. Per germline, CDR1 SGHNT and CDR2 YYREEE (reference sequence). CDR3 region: CASSLGGRTNEKLFF. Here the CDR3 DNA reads TGTGCCAGCAGCTTAGGGGGTAGAACTAATGAAAAACTGTTTTTT.

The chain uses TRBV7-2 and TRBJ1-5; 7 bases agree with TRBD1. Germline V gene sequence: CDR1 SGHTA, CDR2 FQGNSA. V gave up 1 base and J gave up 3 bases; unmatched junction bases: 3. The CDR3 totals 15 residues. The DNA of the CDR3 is TGTGCCAGCAGCTTAGACAGGGGCCCCAATCAGCCCCAGCATTTT. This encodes CASSLDRGPNQPQHF.

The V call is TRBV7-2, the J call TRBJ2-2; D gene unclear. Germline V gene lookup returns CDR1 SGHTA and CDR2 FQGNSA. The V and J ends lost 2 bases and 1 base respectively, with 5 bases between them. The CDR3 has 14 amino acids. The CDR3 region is CASSLHRNTGELFF. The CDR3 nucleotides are TGTGCCAGCAGCTTACATAGGAACACCGGGGAGCTGTTTTTT. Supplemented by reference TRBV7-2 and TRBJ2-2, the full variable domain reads GAGVSQSPSNKVTEKGKDVELRCDPISGHTALYWYRQSLGQGLEFLIYFQGNSAPDKSGLPSDRFSAERTGGSVSTLTIQRTQQEDSAVYLCASSLHRNTGELFFGEGSRLTVL.